The rows below give T cell receptor beta chains drawn from one sample of a study of blood T cell repertoires in COVID-19. Data came from immunoSEQ multiplex PCR; TCRdb stores just in-frame clones and leaves some out. The sample carries some 130,000 clones, roughly 81% recorded once. Source material: peripheral blood. These TCRs come from a human donor in a cohort sampled during active COVID-19. Each CDR3 is given with its conserved first and last residue. The D gene is left open where the match is weak. Some rows have no size entry. The others give once, few or many, or a class for an expanded clone.

-	-	TRBV30	TRBJ1-1	CAWSATENTEAFF	TGTGCCTGGAGTGCGACTGAGAACACTGAAGCTTTCTTT
-	-	TRBV6-5	TRBJ1-4	CASSYSMTNEKLFF	TGTGCCAGCAGTTACTCGATGACAAATGAAAAACTGTTTTTT
many	-	TRBV30	TRBJ1-6	CAWSVGAGASYNSPLHF	TGTGCCTGGAGTGTCGGGGCAGGGGCCTCCTATAATTCACCCCTCCACTTT
-	-	TRBV9	TRBJ2-2	CASSVVQGTAGELFF	TGTGCCAGCAGCGTAGTGCAGGGAACGGCCGGGGAGCTGTTTTTT
-	TRBD1	TRBV11-2	TRBJ1-3	CASSIFPGRGPLEGNTIYF	TGTGCCAGCAGCATTTTCCCGGGCAGGGGGCCTTTGGAGGGAAACACCATATATTTT
-	TRBD1	TRBV18	TRBJ1-2	CASSADRDDGYTF	TGTGCCAGCTCAGCGGACAGGGACGATGGCTACACCTTC
-	-	TRBV6-5	TRBJ1-1	CASILGGANTEAFF	TGTGCCAGCATATTAGGGGGGGCGAACACTGAAGCTTTCTTT
-	-	TRBV18	TRBJ2-1	CASSEARDNEQFF	TGTGCCAGCTCGGAGGCGCGTGACAATGAGCAGTTCTTC
-	-	TRBV9	TRBJ2-7	CASSVDHSSYEQYF	TGTGCCAGCAGCGTAGATCATAGCTCCTACGAGCAGTACTTC
-	-	TRBV18	TRBJ1-3	CASSPSGQRGNTIYF	TGTGCCAGCTCACCCTCTGGACAGCGGGGAAACACCATATATTTT
once	-	TRBV7-9	TRBJ2-5	CASSVTQDSGERTQYF	TGTGCCAGCAGCGTCACCCAGGACTCCGGAGAAAGGACCCAGTACTTC
-	TRBD2	TRBV13	TRBJ2-3	CASSSLLTSGAHTDTQYF	TGTGCCAGCAGCTCCTTACTGACTAGCGGGGCTCACACAGATACGCAGTATTTT
-	-	TRBV3-1/TRBV3-2	TRBJ2-3	CASSWELTSLSTDTQYF	TGTGCCAGCAGCTGGGAGCTCACGTCACTTAGCACAGATACGCAGTATTTT
few	-	TRBV7-2	TRBJ2-7	CASSRGAVTYEQYF	TGTGCCAGCAGCCGCGGGGCGGTAACCTACGAGCAGTACTTC
-	-	TRBV5-5	TRBJ1-1	CASSFTPNTEAFF	TGTGCCAGCAGCTTTACACCGAACACTGAAGCTTTCTTT
-	-	TRBV7-8	TRBJ1-5	CASSFSPALDGGGQPQHF	TGTGCCAGCAGCTTTTCGCCAGCCCTGGATGGGGGGGGTCAGCCCCAGCATTTT
-	-	TRBV7-9	TRBJ1-2	CASSLEWTAFNYGYTF	TGTGCCAGCAGCTTAGAGTGGACAGCCTTTAACTATGGCTACACCTTC
-	TRBD2	TRBV7-6	TRBJ2-3	CASSLASGGAGDTQYF	TGTGCCAGCAGCTTGGCTAGCGGGGGGGCTGGAGATACGCAGTATTTT
once	TRBD1	TRBV14	TRBJ1-1	CASSRDLGTGGNTEAFF	TGTGCCAGCAGCCGGGACCTAGGGACAGGGGGCAACACTGAAGCTTTCTTT
few	-	TRBV19	TRBJ1-6	CASSRVSESPLHF	TGTGCCAGTAGCCGGGTCAGTGAATCACCCCTCCACTTT
few	-	TRBV4-1	TRBJ2-2	CASSQDPGATGELFF	TGCGCCAGCAGCCAAGATCCAGGGGCCACCGGGGAGCTGTTTTTT
-	-	TRBV5-1	TRBJ2-3	CASSQSTDTQYF	TGCGCCAGCAGTCAGAGCACAGATACGCAGTATTTT
-	TRBD1	TRBV19	TRBJ1-1	CASRRGTGGRAFF	TGTGCCAGCCGGCGGGGGACAGGGGGGAGAGCTTTCTTT
-	TRBD1	TRBV4-1	TRBJ1-4	CASSRSGGKGLNEKLFF	TGCGCCAGCAGCCGATCAGGGGGGAAGGGGCTAAATGAAAAACTGTTTTTT
-	TRBD1	TRBV7-2	TRBJ2-3	CASSSGQLTDTQYF	TGTGCCAGCAGCTCGGGACAGCTCACAGATACGCAGTATTTT
once	-	TRBV7-9	TRBJ1-2	CASSLFPEANYGYTF	TGTGCCAGCAGCTTGTTTCCGGAGGCTAACTATGGCTACACCTTC
few	TRBD1	TRBV5-5	TRBJ1-1	CASSASDREHTEAFF	TGTGCCAGCAGCGCGTCGGACAGGGAGCATACTGAAGCTTTCTTT
-	-	TRBV4-1	TRBJ1-4	CASSQEWAGMEKLFF	TGCGCCAGCAGCCAAGAGTGGGCCGGGATGGAAAAACTGTTTTTT
few	-	TRBV27	TRBJ2-4	CASSLSAGLLKNIQYF	TGTGCCAGCAGTTTATCGGCGGGCCTTCTCAAAAACATTCAGTACTTC
-	TRBD1	TRBV27	TRBJ2-7	CASSFSGTGPYEQYF	TGTGCCAGCAGTTTTTCGGGGACAGGGCCCTACGAGCAGTACTTC
-	-	TRBV12-5	TRBJ1-6	CASGLMGGGAYNSPLHF	TGTGCTAGTGGTTTGATGGGGGGGGGTGCCTATAATTCACCCCTCCACTTT
-	-	TRBV6-2/TRBV6-3	TRBJ1-2	CASSYSPAGDRYYGYTF	TGTGCCAGCAGTTACTCCCCGGCAGGGGATAGGTACTATGGCTACACCTTC
-	-	TRBV29-1	TRBJ2-7	CSVDATGDGGSLYEQYF	TGCAGCGTTGACGCAACAGGAGACGGTGGCTCCCTTTACGAGCAGTACTTC
-	TRBD1	TRBV14	TRBJ1-2	CASSQRTGGLNYGYTF	TGTGCCAGCAGCCAACGGACAGGGGGCCTTAACTATGGCTACACCTTC
once	TRBD1	TRBV6-1	TRBJ1-1	CASSEWDRSTEAFF	TGTGCCAGCAGTGAATGGGACAGGAGCACTGAAGCTTTCTTT
-	-	TRBV6-5	TRBJ1-2	CASSAGHQANYGYTF	TGTGCCAGCAGCGCCGGACATCAAGCTAACTATGGCTACACCTTC
-	-	TRBV11-2	TRBJ1-1	CASSATGGNTEAFF	TGTGCCAGCAGCGCGACAGGAGGGAACACTGAAGCTTTCTTT
-	-	TRBV2	TRBJ1-2	CARRESSIYGYTF	TGTGCCAGACGGGAATCTTCTATCTATGGCTACACCTTC
-	-	TRBV9	TRBJ2-7	CASSLMAGRSYEQYF	TGTGCCAGCAGCCTGATGGCGGGGCGCTCCTACGAGCAGTACTTC
-	TRBD1	TRBV11-2	TRBJ1-6	CASRQTGNNSPLHF	TGTGCCAGCAGACAGACAGGGAATAATTCACCCCTCCACTTT
-	-	TRBV19	TRBJ2-3	CASSTSPSTDTQYF	TGTGCCAGTAGTACGTCCCCGAGCACAGATACGCAGTATTTT
-	-	TRBV5-1	TRBJ1-4	CASSLEGQTFNEKLFF	TGCGCCAGCAGCTTGGAAGGACAGACTTTTAATGAAAAACTGTTTTTT
few	-	TRBV5-1	TRBJ2-1	CASSEQSEQFF	TGCGCCAGCAGCGAACAGTCCGAGCAGTTCTTC
-	-	TRBV7-6	TRBJ2-3	CASSLRGWTAGGTDTQYF	TGTGCCAGCAGCCTGAGAGGGTGGACCGCCGGAGGCACAGATACGCAGTATTTT
-	-	TRBV9	TRBJ2-3	CASSVGGDTQYF	TGTGCCAGCAGCGTAGGAGGAGATACGCAGTATTTT
-	-	TRBV5-1	TRBJ2-3	CASSPGQGGHTDTQYF	TGCGCCAGCAGCCCGGGGCAGGGAGGCCACACAGATACGCAGTATTTT
-	TRBD1	TRBV6-4	TRBJ2-1	CASSSTGGVYNEQFF	TGTGCCAGCAGCTCAACAGGGGGCGTCTACAATGAGCAGTTCTTC
-	-	TRBV19	TRBJ1-5	CASTEGRLDSNQPQHF	TGTGCCAGCACGGAGGGCAGACTAGATAGCAATCAGCCCCAGCATTTT
-	-	TRBV18	TRBJ1-1	CASSYREGTEAFF	TGTGCCAGCTCCTACAGGGAAGGCACTGAAGCTTTCTTT
-	TRBD1	TRBV9	TRBJ1-1	CASSVGGQGGTEAFF	TGTGCCAGCAGCGTAGGCGGACAGGGAGGGACTGAAGCTTTCTTT
once	TRBD1	TRBV13	TRBJ2-7	CASSFGGPPWDRSSYEQYF	TGTGCCAGCAGCTTTGGGGGCCCACCTTGGGACAGAAGCTCCTACGAGCAGTACTTC
-	TRBD1	TRBV4-2	TRBJ2-7	CASSQEDRGWKYEQYF	TGTGCCAGCAGCCAAGAGGACAGGGGGTGGAAATACGAGCAGTACTTC
-	TRBD1	TRBV19	TRBJ2-7	CALGQGVCEQYF	TGTGCGCTCGGACAGGGGGTTTGCGAGCAGTACTTC
-	-	TRBV29-1	TRBJ1-2	CSVDGGTGYTF	TGCAGCGTTGACGGGGGTACCGGCTACACCTTC
-	TRBD2	TRBV5-1	TRBJ2-3	CASGVGGATDTQYF	TGCGCCAGCGGAGTCGGGGGGGCCACAGATACGCAGTATTTT
-	TRBD1	TRBV6-6	TRBJ2-7	CASSTTTGTGGYEQYF	TGTGCCAGCAGTACCACTACCGGGACAGGGGGTTACGAGCAGTACTTC
once	TRBD1	TRBV11-2	TRBJ2-2	CASTPTGGFTGELFF	TGTGCCAGCACCCCGACAGGGGGATTTACCGGGGAGCTGTTTTTT
-	-	TRBV30	TRBJ2-7	CAWTLAGLPYEQYF	TGTGCCTGGACCCTGGCGGGCCTCCCCTACGAGCAGTACTTC
-	-	TRBV4-1	TRBJ2-3	CASSQVGSGTDTQYF	TGCGCCAGCAGCCAAGTCGGTAGCGGCACAGATACGCAGTATTTT
-	TRBD2	TRBV5-4	TRBJ2-5	CASTTSGGPRETQYF	TGTGCCAGCACCACTAGCGGGGGGCCACGAGAGACCCAGTACTTC